One sample yielded the 16 T cell receptor beta chains listed below, sequenced in a study of identical twins. From the 5' RACE reads, TCRdb called clonotypes with MiXCR, one entry per CDR3 protein. The table has around 250,000 distinct CDR3 sequences, about 8% seen once; the top ten hold roughly 3%. This sample also belongs to another study, concerning yellow fever vaccine responses in identical twins.

Sequenced input: CD8+ T cells sorted from blood. These receptors all stem from a woman aged 18-29 years in good health.

The chain's CDR3 is CASSLGPAGQETQYF. In DNA form, the CDR3 reads TGTGCCAGCAGCTTAGGCCCCGCGGGTCAAGAGACCCAGTACTTC. The chain employs TRBV13 and TRBJ2-5; TRBD2 might be the D (5 bases). Germline loops: CDR1 PRHDT, CDR2 FYEKMQ (reference sequence). The CDR3 is made up of 15 amino acids. V was clipped by 0 bases and J by 2 bases, with 10 bases between them.

The sample holds a few counts of this clonotype. The chain recombines TRBV4-1 with TRBJ1-1; D possibly corresponds to TRBD1 (5 bases). This CDR3 spans 13 amino acids. CDR1 and CDR2 from the germline V gene are MGHRA and YSYEKL. Between the trimmed V and J ends, which lost 1 base and 6 bases, there was a span of 9 bases. The CDR3 DNA reads as TGCGCCAGCAGCCAAGGGGGGAAGCCTGAAGCTTTCTTT. Translated: CASSQGGKPEAFF.

In this sample, this clonotype turned up a few times. V gene TRBV4-1 combines with J gene TRBJ2-7; 7 nucleotides match TRBD1. Germline V gene sequence: CDR1 MGHRA, CDR2 YSYEKL. The CDR3 is made up of 15 amino acids. With V trimmed by 4 bases and J by 3 bases, 9 bases remained unmatched. This CDR3 reads CASSLDREHGYEQYF. DNA of the CDR3: TGCGCCAGCAGCCTTGACAGGGAACACGGCTACGAGCAGTACTTC.

This clonotype has at least ten counts. The chain has TRBV4-3 and TRBJ2-7, with TRBD2 as a possible D gene (6 bases). The CDR3 length is 14 residues. Germline-derived CDR1 and CDR2 are LGHNA and YSLEER. V lost 3 bases and J lost 4, with 13 bases in between. CDR3 region: CASSQGTPGYEQYF. CDR3 DNA: TGCGCCAGCAGCCAGGGGACTCCCGGATACGAGCAGTACTTC.

The rearrangement links TRBV6-1 to TRBJ1-2; D possibly corresponds to TRBD1 (6 bases). Germline CDR1 and CDR2: MNHNS and SASEGT. CDR3 length equals 17 residues. The ends were cut back, 7 bases at V and 4 bases at J, with 25 bases in the middle. CDR3 DNA sequence: TGTGCCAGCACTCCCGGGACAAGGGGCGCCGTATCCTATGGCTACACCTTC. This encodes CASTPGTRGAVSYGYTF.

The chain recombines TRBV15 with TRBJ2-5; the D gene could be TRBD1 or TRBD2 (5 bases each). This CDR3 has 14 residues. Germline V gene lookup returns CDR1 LNHNV and CDR2 YYDKDF (reference sequence). The V gene lost 5 bases and the J gene lost 4 bases, with 14 bases spanning the gap. CDR3: CATSGSEGRETQYF. The DNA for the CDR3 is TGTGCCACCAGCGGGTCAGAGGGGAGAGAGACCCAGTACTTC.

This clonotype has a count of ten or more. The V and J genes are TRBV24-1 and TRBJ2-3; the D gene is possibly TRBD1 (6 bases). The CDR3 contains 19 residues. Germline V gene data show CDR1 as KGHDR and CDR2 as SFDVKD. Trimming stripped 3 bases from V and 5 bases from J, with 26 bases between. The CDR3 nucleotides read TGTGCCACCAGTGATCCGGTCCTCGGTCAGGGGTTCTTCGAAGATACGCAGTATTTT. This codes for CATSDPVLGQGFFEDTQYF.

In this sample, this clonotype turned up a few times. For the CDR3, the DNA is TGTGCCAGCAGTCACTCAGGGGGGTTATACGAGCAGTACTTC. Residues: CASSHSGGLYEQYF. The rearrangement links TRBV27 to TRBJ2-7, with D maybe TRBD1 (7 bases). Germline V CDR1 and CDR2: MNHEY, SMNVEV (reference sequence). Trimming took 5 bases from V and 4 from J, leaving 15 bases between them. The CDR3 contains 14 residues.

At least ten counts were recorded for this clonotype. The V gene is TRBV6-4, the J gene TRBJ2-1, with 9 bases lining up with TRBD1. V lost 3 bases, J lost 8 bases, and 5 bases stayed unmatched. Germline V gene lookup returns CDR1 MRHNA and CDR2 SNTAGT. CDR3 length equals 14 residues. The CDR3 reads CASSETQGAHEQFF. The CDR3 bases are TGTGCCAGCAGTGAAACACAGGGGGCTCATGAGCAGTTCTTC.

The sample holds a few counts of this clonotype. The rearrangement uses TRBV4-1 and TRBJ2-7; the D is unclear. The CDR3 is 14 residues long. Trimming removed 0 bases from V and 3 bases from J, with 9 bases in between. Germline CDR1 MGHRA, CDR2 YSYEKL. The CDR3 loop reads CASSQEQRIYEQYF. The CDR3 coding sequence is TGCGCCAGCAGCCAAGAACAGCGAATCTACGAGCAGTACTTC.

This clonotype was found a few times. V gene TRBV24-1 combines with J gene TRBJ1-5; 7 bases align to TRBD1. The V gene's germline CDR1 is KGHDR and CDR2 SFDVKD. The CDR3 contains 17 residues. The J segment lost 7 bases and the V segment lost 3 bases, leaving 14 bases of the junction unmatched. CDR3 DNA sequence: TGTGCCACCAGTGATACTCGGACAGGTCAACCGGGGCAGCCCCAGCATTTT. Translating it yields CATSDTRTGQPGQPQHF.

This sequence joins TRBV6-1 and TRBJ2-7; D tentatively reads TRBD1 or TRBD2 (5 bases each). The CDR3 length is 16 residues. Germline V gives CDR1 MNHNS, CDR2 SASEGT. Trimming stripped 4 bases from V and 6 bases from J, with 22 bases between. CDR3 region: CASSALAEGPLSEQYF. CDR3 nucleotide sequence: TGTGCCAGCAGTGCTCTTGCAGAGGGGCCCTTGTCCGAGCAGTACTTC.

The chain joins TRBV20-1 to TRBJ2-1, with a possible D match to TRBD2 (5 bases). Trimming left V 0 bases short and J 6 bases short, with 6 bases between. CDR3 length equals 12 residues. CDR1 DFQATT and CDR2 SNEGSKA come from the germline V gene (reference sequence). The CDR3 DNA reads as TGCAGTGCTAGAGACCGGGGCAATGAGCAGTTCTTC. It codes for CSARDRGNEQFF.

The sample holds a few counts of this clonotype. This chain joins TRBV7-9 and TRBJ1-6, with D perhaps matching TRBD1 (5 bases). The CDR3 is 15 residues long. Germline CDR1 and CDR2: SEHNR and FQNEAQ (reference sequence). The V and J ends lost 5 bases and 9 bases respectively, with 17 bases between them. The CDR3 sequence: CASSPRGGEASPLHF. CDR3 nucleotide sequence: TGTGCCAGCAGCCCCCGGGGAGGGGAGGCTTCACCCCTCCACTTT.

The rearrangement uses TRBV18 and TRBJ2-5, with D unresolved. Looked up from germline, CDR1 is KGHSH and CDR2 is LQKENI. V shed 2 bases and J shed 3 bases, with 10 bases lying between them. The CDR3 spans 14 residues. Written as DNA, the CDR3 is TGTGCCAGCTCACCATGGGTAGCCGAAGAGACCCAGTACTTC. Amino acid sequence: CASSPWVAEETQYF.

This clonotype has only a few counts. The chain combines TRBV7-9 with TRBJ2-5; D unclear. Germline CDR1 SEHNR, CDR2 FQNEAQ (reference sequence). V lost 1 base and J lost 2, with 8 bases in between. CDR3 length: 14 amino acids. The CDR3 DNA reads as TGTGCCAGCAGCTTAGTGCTAGGACAAGAGACCCAGTACTTC. It translates to CASSLVLGQETQYF. The full variable domain, in which reference TRBV7-9 and TRBJ2-5 provide the parts outside the CDR3, is DTGVSQNPRHKITKRGQNVTFRCDPISEHNRLYWYRQTLGQGPEFLTYFQNEAQLEKSRLLSDRFSAERPKGSFSTLEIQRTEQGDSAMYLCASSLVLGQETQYFGPGTRLLVL.